The rows below give T cell receptor beta chains drawn from one sample of a study of cytomegalovirus exposure and HLA in healthy donors. Clones were read by immunoSEQ multiplex PCR, and TCRdb kept only the in-frame ones, dropping some. The sample contains about 100,000 clones, 84% of which appear only once. What was sequenced was PBMCs. All receptors come from a woman aged 18-29 years in good health and CMV-seronegative. Both conserved end residues are part of each CDR3. The D gene is left open where the match is weak. The size field is filled for only some rows; it gives once, few, many or a size class.

j_gene: TRBJ2-1; abundance: -; v_gene: TRBV23-1; d_gene: TRBD2; CDR3nt: TGCGCCAGCAGTCTTAACTCGGGAGGGCTAGTGGGTGAGCAGTTCTTC; CDR3aa: CASSLNSGGLVGEQFF
j_gene: TRBJ2-7; abundance: -; v_gene: TRBV4-3; d_gene: -; CDR3nt: TGCGCCAGCAGCCAAGATTGGGACAAGTTTACCTACGAGCAGTACTTC; CDR3aa: CASSQDWDKFTYEQYF
j_gene: TRBJ1-4; abundance: -; v_gene: TRBV28; d_gene: -; CDR3nt: TGTGCCAGCAAGCTGGGGGGTAGAGAAAAACTGTTTTTT; CDR3aa: CASKLGGREKLFF
j_gene: TRBJ1-2; abundance: few; v_gene: TRBV5-4; d_gene: TRBD1; CDR3nt: TGTGCCAGCAGCTTGGTGGGGGACAGGCGCTATGGCTACACCTTC; CDR3aa: CASSLVGDRRYGYTF
j_gene: TRBJ1-2; abundance: -; v_gene: TRBV28; d_gene: TRBD1; CDR3nt: TGTGCCAGCAGTTTTCCGGGACAGGGTATCTATGGCTACACCTTC; CDR3aa: CASSFPGQGIYGYTF
j_gene: TRBJ2-3; abundance: -; v_gene: TRBV4-1; d_gene: -; CDR3nt: TGCGCCAGCAGCTCCTCGCAACGGGGCGGGATGTCAGATACGCAGTATTTT; CDR3aa: CASSSSQRGGMSDTQYF
j_gene: TRBJ1-1; abundance: few; v_gene: TRBV6-5; d_gene: TRBD1; CDR3nt: TGTGCCAGCAGTCGTAGGGGGCTCAACACTGAAGCTTTCTTT; CDR3aa: CASSRRGLNTEAFF
j_gene: TRBJ2-2; abundance: -; v_gene: TRBV19; d_gene: -; CDR3nt: TGTGCCAGTAGTATAGGGACTTCCTCCGGGGGGGAGCTGTTTTTT; CDR3aa: CASSIGTSSGGELFF
j_gene: TRBJ2-1; abundance: -; v_gene: TRBV7-2; d_gene: -; CDR3nt: TGTGCCAGCAGCTTAGAGCTGAGCTCCTACAATGAGCAGTTCTTC; CDR3aa: CASSLELSSYNEQFF
j_gene: TRBJ2-5; abundance: -; v_gene: TRBV20-1; d_gene: -; CDR3nt: TGCAGTGCCCAGGGGCAAGAGACCCAGTACTTC; CDR3aa: CSAQGQETQYF
j_gene: TRBJ2-7; abundance: -; v_gene: TRBV14; d_gene: TRBD2; CDR3nt: TGTGCCAGCAGCCAACACCTAGCGGGTAGCTCCTACGAGCAGTACTTC; CDR3aa: CASSQHLAGSSYEQYF
j_gene: TRBJ1-1; abundance: once; v_gene: TRBV19; d_gene: TRBD1; CDR3nt: TGTGCCATAAGACCAGATGGGACAGCGAACACTGAAGCTTTCTTT; CDR3aa: CAIRPDGTANTEAFF
j_gene: TRBJ2-2; abundance: -; v_gene: TRBV7-2; d_gene: TRBD2; CDR3nt: TGTGCCAGCAGCTTATCAGGGCGGCTAGCGGGGAGGAACGGGGAGCTGTTTTTT; CDR3aa: CASSLSGRLAGRNGELFF
j_gene: TRBJ2-7; abundance: -; v_gene: TRBV4-1; d_gene: -; CDR3nt: TGCGCCAGCAGCCAAGAATTCAGTTTCGAGCAGTACTTC; CDR3aa: CASSQEFSFEQYF
j_gene: TRBJ2-2; abundance: -; v_gene: TRBV7-8; d_gene: TRBD2; CDR3nt: TGTGCCAGCAGCTTAGGTAGCGGGGGGAACACCGGGGAGCTGTTTTTT; CDR3aa: CASSLGSGGNTGELFF
j_gene: TRBJ1-5; abundance: -; v_gene: TRBV19; d_gene: -; CDR3nt: TGTGCCAGTAGTTCGCATCGGAGCAATCAGCCCCAGCATTTT; CDR3aa: CASSSHRSNQPQHF
j_gene: TRBJ2-5; abundance: -; v_gene: TRBV5-8; d_gene: -; CDR3nt: TGTGCCAGCAGCTTGGCGGCAGGTAGTTTCGGTTCTGCGGAGACCCAGTACTTC; CDR3aa: CASSLAAGSFGSAETQYF
j_gene: TRBJ1-5; abundance: -; v_gene: TRBV28; d_gene: -; CDR3nt: TGTGCCAGCAGTCAAGATCCTGGCCAGCCCCAGCATTTT; CDR3aa: CASSQDPGQPQHF
j_gene: TRBJ2-2; abundance: -; v_gene: TRBV6-6; d_gene: TRBD2; CDR3nt: TGTGCCAGCAGCACCGGGACTACGAACACCGGGGAGCTGTTTTTT; CDR3aa: CASSTGTTNTGELFF
j_gene: TRBJ2-3; abundance: once; v_gene: TRBV10-3; d_gene: TRBD2; CDR3nt: TGTGCCATCAGTTGGACTAGCGGGGAGATGGCGCAGTATTTT; CDR3aa: CAISWTSGEMAQYF
j_gene: TRBJ2-7; abundance: -; v_gene: TRBV28; d_gene: -; CDR3nt: TGTGCCAGCAGTTTACCAGGGAATCTGGGCTACGAGCAGTACTTC; CDR3aa: CASSLPGNLGYEQYF
j_gene: TRBJ2-7; abundance: -; v_gene: TRBV5-1; d_gene: TRBD1; CDR3nt: TGCGCCAGCAGCCAAGGACAGGGCGACTACGAGCAGTACTTC; CDR3aa: CASSQGQGDYEQYF
j_gene: TRBJ2-5; abundance: once; v_gene: TRBV2; d_gene: TRBD2; CDR3nt: TGTGCCAGCAGTGATTCGGGGCTAGCGGGAGGTGCGGAGACCCAGTACTTC; CDR3aa: CASSDSGLAGGAETQYF
j_gene: TRBJ2-2; abundance: -; v_gene: TRBV6-5; d_gene: -; CDR3nt: TGTGCCAGCAGTTACGCCCGGGACTCCGGGGAGCTGTTTTTT; CDR3aa: CASSYARDSGELFF
j_gene: TRBJ1-4; abundance: -; v_gene: TRBV5-6; d_gene: TRBD1; CDR3nt: TGTGCCAGCAGCTTGGGGGACAGGGAATTTGAAAAACTGTTTTTT; CDR3aa: CASSLGDREFEKLFF
j_gene: TRBJ2-5; abundance: few; v_gene: TRBV19; d_gene: -; CDR3nt: TGTGCCAGTAGTCGGAGGGAGAAGGGAGAGACCCAGTACTTC; CDR3aa: CASSRREKGETQYF
j_gene: TRBJ2-2; abundance: -; v_gene: TRBV19; d_gene: -; CDR3nt: TGTGCCAGTAGTCCCGACAGGCTCACCGGGGAGCTGTTTTTT; CDR3aa: CASSPDRLTGELFF
j_gene: TRBJ2-2; abundance: -; v_gene: TRBV19; d_gene: -; CDR3nt: TGTGCCAGTAGTATGGGCAGGGGTGGGACCGGGGAGCTGTTTTTT; CDR3aa: CASSMGRGGTGELFF
j_gene: TRBJ2-5; abundance: -; v_gene: TRBV7-8; d_gene: TRBD2; CDR3nt: TGTGCCAGCAGCTTAGCGGGGGGGTTACGGACCCAGTACTTC; CDR3aa: CASSLAGGLRTQYF
j_gene: TRBJ1-5; abundance: -; v_gene: TRBV6-6; d_gene: -; CDR3nt: TGTGCCAGCAGTTACTACGGGAACAATCAGCCCCAGCATTTT; CDR3aa: CASSYYGNNQPQHF
j_gene: TRBJ2-7; abundance: -; v_gene: TRBV19; d_gene: TRBD2; CDR3nt: TGTGCCAGTAGTACGGGACTAACGGCCTACGAGCAGTACTTC; CDR3aa: CASSTGLTAYEQYF
j_gene: TRBJ1-1; abundance: -; v_gene: TRBV6-5; d_gene: -; CDR3nt: TGTGCCAGCAGTTCCTGGACAGATGAAGCTTTCTTT; CDR3aa: CASSSWTDEAFF
j_gene: TRBJ1-5; abundance: -; v_gene: TRBV5-1; d_gene: TRBD1; CDR3nt: TGCGCCAGCAGCTTGGGAAGTCCGGGACAGGGCCCCTCGGCCCAGCATTTT; CDR3aa: CASSLGSPGQGPSAQHF
j_gene: TRBJ2-5; abundance: once; v_gene: TRBV7-6; d_gene: -; CDR3nt: TGTGCCAGCAGCTTAGCGGCCAGGGTAGAGACCCAGTACTTC; CDR3aa: CASSLAARVETQYF
j_gene: TRBJ1-2; abundance: -; v_gene: TRBV28; d_gene: -; CDR3nt: TGTGCCAGCAGGCCCACCGGGACAAACTATGGCTACACCTTC; CDR3aa: CASRPTGTNYGYTF
j_gene: TRBJ1-3; abundance: few; v_gene: TRBV6-5; d_gene: -; CDR3nt: TGTGCCAGCAGGGCCTTGGGCACTGGAAACACCATATATTTT; CDR3aa: CASRALGTGNTIYF
j_gene: TRBJ1-5; abundance: -; v_gene: TRBV27; d_gene: TRBD1; CDR3nt: TGTGCCAGCAGTGGACAGGGAGGTCAGCCCCAGCATTTT; CDR3aa: CASSGQGGQPQHF
j_gene: TRBJ2-1; abundance: few; v_gene: TRBV2; d_gene: -; CDR3nt: TGTGCCAGCGGGCAGGGGCATGAGCAGTTCTTC; CDR3aa: CASGQGHEQFF
j_gene: TRBJ2-7; abundance: -; v_gene: TRBV6-1; d_gene: -; CDR3nt: TGTGCCAGCAGTGAAGAGGGACACTACGAGCAGTACTTC; CDR3aa: CASSEEGHYEQYF
j_gene: TRBJ2-1; abundance: -; v_gene: TRBV15; d_gene: TRBD2; CDR3nt: TGTGCCACCAGCAGTCGGACTAGCGGGAAGGGCGTCGATGAGCAGTTCTTC; CDR3aa: CATSSRTSGKGVDEQFF
j_gene: TRBJ2-1; abundance: -; v_gene: TRBV29-1; d_gene: -; CDR3nt: TGCAGCGGCAGGGGAGGGAATGAGCAGTTCTTC; CDR3aa: CSGRGGNEQFF
j_gene: TRBJ2-5; abundance: -; v_gene: TRBV2; d_gene: TRBD2; CDR3nt: TGTGCCAGCAGGAAGGATAGCGGGGGGGCGGAGACCCAGTACTTC; CDR3aa: CASRKDSGGAETQYF
j_gene: TRBJ1-2; abundance: -; v_gene: TRBV6-5; d_gene: -; CDR3nt: TGTGCCAGCAGTTACGAAGAGGGAGGCTATGGCTACACCTTC; CDR3aa: CASSYEEGGYGYTF
j_gene: TRBJ2-3; abundance: -; v_gene: TRBV7-9; d_gene: -; CDR3nt: TGTGCCAGCAGCCAGGGACTAGATACGCAGTATTTT; CDR3aa: CASSQGLDTQYF
j_gene: TRBJ2-3; abundance: -; v_gene: TRBV11-3; d_gene: TRBD2; CDR3nt: TGTGCCAGCAGCGGCGGGACTAGCGGGACAGATACGCAGTATTTT; CDR3aa: CASSGGTSGTDTQYF
j_gene: TRBJ2-1; abundance: once; v_gene: TRBV2; d_gene: TRBD1; CDR3nt: TGTGCCAGCAGCGACGAGGGCCCCCGACAGGGTGATGAGCAGTTCTTC; CDR3aa: CASSDEGPRQGDEQFF
j_gene: TRBJ1-1; abundance: -; v_gene: TRBV5-6; d_gene: -; CDR3nt: TGTGCCAGCAGCTTGACAAGGGGCACTGAAGCTTTCTTT; CDR3aa: CASSLTRGTEAFF
j_gene: TRBJ2-7; abundance: once; v_gene: TRBV28; d_gene: TRBD1; CDR3nt: TGTGCCAGCAGTTTATGGGGACAGGGGGCGAGAGTATTGTTTAAGGAGCAGTACTTC; CDR3aa: CASSLWGQGARVLFKEQYF
j_gene: TRBJ2-7; abundance: few; v_gene: TRBV10-3; d_gene: -; CDR3nt: TGTGCCATCAGTGCCTCCGGACAGACCTACGAGCAGTACTTC; CDR3aa: CAISASGQTYEQYF
j_gene: TRBJ2-7; abundance: -; v_gene: TRBV2; d_gene: TRBD1; CDR3nt: TGTGCCAGCAGTAAAGGACAGGGAGGAGTCCACGAGCAGTACTTC; CDR3aa: CASSKGQGGVHEQYF
j_gene: TRBJ1-6; abundance: -; v_gene: TRBV9; d_gene: -; CDR3nt: TGTGCCAGCAGCGTAGCCCAGGGGTCACCCCTCCACTTT; CDR3aa: CASSVAQGSPLHF
j_gene: TRBJ2-5; abundance: -; v_gene: TRBV5-1; d_gene: TRBD1; CDR3nt: TGCGCCAGCAGCCCGGGACAGGGGGCTAAGGAGACCCAGTACTTC; CDR3aa: CASSPGQGAKETQYF
j_gene: TRBJ2-7; abundance: -; v_gene: TRBV2; d_gene: TRBD2; CDR3nt: TGTGCCTGGGGACTAGCGGGAGGGAGCGAGCAGTACTTC; CDR3aa: CAWGLAGGSEQYF